This T cell receptor (beta chain) was sequenced for a study of patients and donors after allogeneic stem cell transplantation. The germline V and J ends were trimmed by 1 base and 2 bases, with 12 bases remaining between them. From germline, CDR1 is MGHRA and CDR2 YSYEKL. This CDR3 has 16 amino acids. Each CDR3 protein is one row after TCRdb ran MiXCR on the RT-PCR reads. The repertoire consists of about 200,000 distinct CDR3 sequences, with 38% occurring once and the leading ten covering 9.5% to 13%. Source material: blood, either unsorted or a sorted T cell fraction (not recorded which). The V and J genes are TRBV4-1 and TRBJ1-3; the D is unclear. This clonotype originated in a human donor who was either an allogeneic HSCT recipient or a stem cell or donor lymphocyte infusion donor (not recorded which). It is not recorded whose cells these are; they may come from a transplant donor. The CDR3 DNA sequence: TGCGCCAGCAGCCAAGTCCGAGGGAGGACTGGAAACACCATATATTTT. Encoded protein: CASSQVRGRTGNTIYF.